Listed below are T cell receptor beta chains from one sample, sequenced in a study of cytomegalovirus exposure and HLA in healthy donors. Sequenced by immunoSEQ multiplex PCR; TCRdb stores in-frame clones only, minus some. The data show over 80,000 clones, about 80% seen once. Material for sequencing was PBMCs. Receptor source: a man aged 55 to 70 in good health and CMV-seropositive. Both conserved end residues are part of each CDR3. D genes are given only for firm matches. Size values are once, few and many counts, or a class for expanded clones, and some rows have none.

>TRBD2|15|-|TRBJ2-3|TRBV5-6
CASSLPGLAADTQYF
TGTGCCAGCAGCTTGCCGGGACTAGCGGCAGATACGCAGTATTTT
>TRBD2|16|-|TRBJ2-1|TRBV4-2
CASSQETSGAYNEQFF
TGTGCCAGCAGCCAAGAGACTAGCGGGGCCTACAATGAGCAGTTCTTC
>-|15|-|TRBJ2-6|TRBV7-6
CASSLDEAGANVLTF
TGTGCCAGCAGCTTAGACGAGGCTGGGGCCAACGTCCTGACTTTC
>-|15|-|TRBJ1-5|TRBV5-1
CASSLDGDSNQPQHF
TGCGCCAGCAGCTTGGACGGTGATAGCAATCAGCCCCAGCATTTT
>-|15|-|TRBJ1-3|TRBV2
CASSEGLRSGNTIYF
TGTGCCAGCAGTGAAGGGCTCCGCTCTGGAAACACCATATATTTT
>-|15|-|TRBJ2-3|TRBV9
CASSVGTFGGDTQYF
TGTGCCAGCAGCGTAGGTACCTTCGGAGGAGATACGCAGTATTTT
>TRBD1|14|-|TRBJ2-5|TRBV2
CASTTGQAPGTQYF
TGTGCCAGCACGACGGGACAGGCGCCAGGGACCCAGTACTTC
>TRBD2|17|-|TRBJ2-1|TRBV11-3
CASSSGNGGGNQNEQFF
TGTGCCAGCAGCTCCGGCAATGGCGGGGGGAACCAAAATGAGCAGTTCTTC
>-|14|-|TRBJ2-5|TRBV15
CATSSLDSRETQYF
TGTGCCACCAGCAGTCTCGACAGCCGCGAGACCCAGTACTTC
>TRBD1|16|-|TRBJ2-7|TRBV12-5
CASGQTGTGIRYEQYF
TGTGCTAGTGGACAGACCGGGACAGGGATACGGTACGAGCAGTACTTC
>TRBD1|17|-|TRBJ1-2|TRBV15
CATSRITGTGLNYGYTF
TGTGCCACCAGCAGAATAACCGGGACAGGACTAAACTATGGCTACACCTTC
>TRBD2|17|-|TRBJ2-7|TRBV7-2
CASSLGISGANSYEQYF
TGTGCCAGCAGCTTAGGGATAAGCGGGGCCAACTCCTACGAGCAGTACTTC
>TRBD1|15|once|TRBJ2-5|TRBV7-3
CASSKGQLNRETQYF
TGTGCCAGCAGCAAGGGACAGCTAAATAGAGAGACCCAGTACTTC
>TRBD1|15|-|TRBJ2-5|TRBV5-8
CASSRGTGVEETQYF
TGTGCCAGCAGCCGAGGGACAGGGGTGGAAGAGACCCAGTACTTC
>TRBD2|16|-|TRBJ2-3|TRBV6-5
CASSYSSLAGTDTQYF
TGTGCCAGCAGTTACTCGAGTCTAGCGGGAACAGATACGCAGTATTTT
>TRBD1|16|few|TRBJ1-5|TRBV2
CASSGGQGNSNQPQHF
TGTGCCAGCAGCGGGGGACAGGGAAATAGCAATCAGCCCCAGCATTTT
>TRBD1|15|-|TRBJ2-2|TRBV18
CASSLNRGHTGELFF
TGTGCCAGCTCCCTGAACAGGGGTCACACCGGGGAGCTGTTTTTT
>-|15|-|TRBJ2-1|TRBV27
CASSLFSGLYNEQFF
TGTGCCAGCAGTTTATTCAGCGGGCTCTACAATGAGCAGTTCTTC
>-|14|-|TRBJ1-4|TRBV19
CASKLQATNEKLFF
TGTGCCAGTAAACTACAGGCAACTAATGAAAAACTGTTTTTT
>TRBD1|17|once|TRBJ1-2|TRBV6-4
CASTTRLQGAGDYGYTF
TGTGCCAGCACCACACGTCTACAGGGGGCGGGGGACTATGGCTACACCTTC
>-|16|-|TRBJ1-6|TRBV7-5
CARSPRDSPDGSPLHF
TGTGCCAGAAGCCCGAGGGACTCCCCGGACGGCTCACCCCTCCACTTT
>TRBD1|14|-|TRBJ2-5|TRBV7-9
CASSELQGDETQYF
TGTGCCAGCAGCGAGTTACAGGGGGACGAGACCCAGTACTTC
>-|14|few|TRBJ1-1|TRBV29-1
CSVLGGKGYTEAFF
TGCAGCGTTCTGGGGGGTAAAGGGTACACTGAAGCTTTCTTT
>TRBD2|14|-|TRBJ2-7|TRBV6-6
CASSLAASSYEQYF
TGTGCCAGCAGCCTAGCGGCCAGCTCCTACGAGCAGTACTTC
>-|14|once|TRBJ2-7|TRBV13
CASSLADSSYEQYF
TGTGCCAGCAGCTTGGCGGATTCATCCTACGAGCAGTACTTC